The 25 T cell receptor beta chains in this list originate from one sample, sequenced in a study of vaccination and CD4 T cells after COVID-19. The time point: late sampling 161 to 241 days after vaccination in three convalescent patients. Sample treatment: roughly ten-day PBMC culture with coronavirus spike peptide pools or control peptides (ViraFEST assay). With the Oncomine TCR Beta short-read assay, DNA from cultured CD4+ T cells was sequenced. Each CDR3 protein is one row after TCRdb ran MiXCR on the PCR reads. The top ten clones hold roughly 7.1% of a sample with tens of thousands of distinct CDR3 sequences, 25% to 30% of them seen once. Their specific antigens are unknown. The source was CD4+ T cells from blood, cultured in vitro, collected about 7 months after SARS-CoV-2 vaccination. The source is a human donor who had recovered from COVID-19.

This rearrangement joins TRBV4-1 to TRBJ1-1; TRBD1 matches 7 bases. This CDR3 comprises 15 residues. Trimming cost V 0 bases and J 7 bases; bases outside gene matches: 8. Germline CDR1 and CDR2: MGHRA and YSYEKL. The CDR3 here is CASSQDPTGFGEAFF. The CDR3 nucleotides read TGCGCCAGCAGCCAAGACCCGACAGGGTTTGGTGAAGCTTTCTTT.

The chain combines TRBV15 with TRBJ1-2; D is perhaps TRBD1 (5 bases). Between the trimmed V and J ends, which lost 3 bases and 4 bases, there was a span of 6 bases. The CDR3 contains 12 residues. CDR1 and CDR2 from the germline V gene are LNHNV and YYDKDF (reference sequence). CDR3 DNA sequence: TGTGCCACCAGCAGGGACACCTATGGCTACACCTTC. As protein: CATSRDTYGYTF.

This sequence joins TRBV20-1 and TRBJ2-7; 9 bases are shared with TRBD2. The germline V gene has CDR1 DFQATT and CDR2 SNEGSKA (reference sequence). The J segment lost 6 bases and the V segment lost 5 bases, leaving 11 bases of the junction unmatched. The CDR3 is 14 amino acids. The CDR3 spells CSARGAGGWIEQYF. The CDR3 DNA sequence: TGCAGTGCTCGAGGGGCGGGAGGGTGGATCGAGCAGTACTTC.

This clonotype turned up a few times. V gene TRBV28 combines with J gene TRBJ2-3, with TRBD2 as a possible D gene (6 bases). The germline CDR1 and CDR2 sequences are MDHEN and SYDVKM. With 5 bases removed from V and 2 bases from J, the gap between germline ends came to 17 bases. The CDR3 is 16 residues long. This CDR3 is CASSRPQRANTDTQYF. The DNA for the CDR3 is TGTGCCAGCAGTCGACCTCAGCGGGCGAACACAGATACGCAGTATTTT. Looking up the rest from reference TRBV28 and TRBJ2-3 gives the full variable domain: DVKVTQSSRYLVKRTGEKVFLECVQDMDHENMFWYRQDPGLGLRLIYFSYDVKMKEKGDIPEGYSVSREKKERFSLILESASTNQTSMYLCASSRPQRANTDTQYFGPGTRLTVL.

The chain carries TRBV2 and TRBJ2-1; tentative D call: TRBD2 (6 bases). Between the trimmed V and J ends, which lost 5 bases and 3 bases, there was a span of 8 bases. Germline V lookup: CDR1 SNHLY, CDR2 FYNNEI. The CDR3 length is 13 residues. For the CDR3, the DNA is TGTGCCAGCAGTACGGGACTCTACAATGAGCAGTTCTTC. Translating it yields CASSTGLYNEQFF.

This clonotype came up a few times. This chain joins TRBV6-1 and TRBJ2-7, with D perhaps matching TRBD1 or TRBD2 (5 bases each). The V and J ends lost 7 bases and 4 bases respectively, with 20 bases between them. CDR3 length: 15 residues. CDR1 is MNHNS, CDR2 SASEGT, per germline. The CDR3 sequence: CASKQQEASFYEQYF. For the CDR3, the DNA is TGTGCCAGCAAACAACAGGAGGCTAGTTTTTACGAGCAGTACTTC.

V gene TRBV7-8 combines with J gene TRBJ2-7, with 10 positions matching TRBD1. The CDR3 is made up of 16 amino acids. Germline CDR1 is SGHVS and CDR2 is FQNEAQ. J gave up 7 bases and V 5 bases, and 14 bases lay outside the gene matches. Here the CDR3 reads CASSQRGTGARGEQYF. The CDR3 DNA follows: TGTGCCAGCAGCCAAAGAGGGACAGGGGCGAGGGGAGAGCAGTACTTC. The whole variable domain, remainder taken from reference TRBV7-8 and TRBJ2-7, is GAGVSQSPRYKVAKRGQDVALRCDPISGHVSLFWYQQALGQGPEFLTYFQNEAQLDKSGLPSDRFFAERPEGSVSTLKIQRTQQEDSAVYLCASSQRGTGARGEQYFGPGTRLTVT.

This clonotype was recorded many times. J is TRBJ1-2 and V is TRBV20-1; 8 bases map to TRBD1. The CDR3 runs to 12 residues. Germline trimming cut 5 bases from V and 6 bases from J; bases unmatched to any gene: 5. Germline V gene data show CDR1 as DFQATT and CDR2 as SNEGSKA (reference sequence). This CDR3 is CSAGQGGDGYTF. In DNA form, the CDR3 reads TGCAGTGCTGGACAGGGAGGGGATGGCTACACCTTC.

Only a few counts were recorded for this clonotype. This chain connects TRBV5-4 to TRBJ2-5; 7 positions agree with TRBD2. This CDR3 has 17 residues. Per germline, CDR1 SGHNT and CDR2 YYREEE (reference sequence). J lost 1 base, V lost 4 bases, and 13 bases had no gene match. CDR3 region: CASSAIGGGRSQETQYF. The CDR3 DNA sequence: TGTGCCAGCAGCGCAATTGGGGGGGGACGGAGCCAAGAGACCCAGTACTTC.

CDR3 sequence: CASSYRRPAATDTQYF. The DNA for the CDR3 is TGTGCCAGCAGTTACCGTCGTCCAGCGGCCACAGATACGCAGTATTTT. J is TRBJ2-3 and V is TRBV6-5; possible D gene TRBD2, 5 bases. Per germline, CDR1 MNHEY and CDR2 SVGAGI. V gave up 2 bases and J gave up 2 bases, with 14 bases separating them. This CDR3 region has 16 residues.

This clonotype was seen only once. This chain uses TRBV4-1 with TRBJ2-1, with TRBD1 matching 9 bases. Per germline, CDR1 MGHRA and CDR2 YSYEKL. With V trimmed by 6 bases and J by 9 bases, 12 bases remained unmatched. The CDR3 has 15 amino acids. The CDR3 spells CASSSPGQGKGEQFF. In DNA form, the CDR3 reads TGCGCCAGCAGTTCCCCGGGACAGGGTAAGGGTGAGCAGTTCTTC.

The rearrangement links TRBV6-1 to TRBJ2-3, with D perhaps assigned TRBD1 or TRBD2 (7 bases each). The germline V gene has CDR1 MNHNS and CDR2 SASEGT. The CDR3 extends over 16 amino acids. V was pared by 4 bases and J by 2 bases, with 16 bases between. The CDR3 DNA reads TGTGCCAGCAGTGCGACAGGGAGGGGCTTCACAGATACGCAGTATTTT. Translated: CASSATGRGFTDTQYF.

The chain couples TRBV25-1 to TRBJ2-5, with a tentative D call TRBD2 (5 bases). This CDR3 has 15 residues. Trimming stripped 6 bases from V and 5 bases from J, with 19 bases between. Germline values: CDR1 MGHDK, CDR2 SYGVNS. The CDR3 loop is CASSRPLSSGETQYF. DNA of the CDR3: TGTGCCAGCAGCCGCCCCCTTTCTTCGGGGGAGACCCAGTACTTC. Combining the CDR3 with reference TRBV25-1 and TRBJ2-5 gives the whole variable domain EADIYQTPRYLVIGTGKKITLECSQTMGHDKMYWYQQDPGMELHLIHYSYGVNSTEKGDLSSESTVSRIRTEHFPLTLESARPSHTSQYLCASSRPLSSGETQYFGPGTRLLVL.

There are a few counts of this clonotype. The V and J genes are TRBV29-1 and TRBJ2-2; 7 bases map to TRBD1. Trimming took 7 bases from V and 1 from J; bases not matched to a gene: 0. The CDR3 covers 12 residues. CDR1 and CDR2 from the germline V gene are SQVTM and ANQGSEA. The CDR3 nucleotides are TGCAGCGGACAGGGGAACACCGGGGAGCTGTTTTTT. Its protein product is CSGQGNTGELFF.

This chain joins TRBV5-4 and TRBJ2-7, with D uncertain. CDR1 and CDR2 (germline): SGHNT, YYREEE (reference sequence). CDR3 length: 14 residues. The ends were cut back, 0 bases at V and 6 bases at J, with 13 bases in the middle. CDR3 nucleotides: TGTGCCAGCAGCTTGGACGGGCTGTGGCGCGAGCAGTACTTC. It translates to CASSLDGLWREQYF.

The V and J genes are TRBV7-9 and TRBJ2-1; 8 bases fit TRBD2. V was pared by 3 bases and J by 5 bases, with 6 bases of the junction left unmatched. This CDR3 has 15 residues. Germline CDR1 is SEHNR and CDR2 is FQNEAQ (reference sequence). The CDR3: CASSLTSATNNEQFF. CDR3 sequence (DNA): TGTGCCAGCAGCTTGACTAGCGCTACTAACAATGAGCAGTTCTTC.

The chain joins TRBV20-1 to TRBJ2-3, with 11 bases matching TRBD2. Germline V gives CDR1 DFQATT, CDR2 SNEGSKA (reference sequence). The CDR3 is made up of 14 amino acids. V gave up 2 bases and J gave up 3 bases; unmatched junction bases: 1. CDR3 nucleotide sequence: TGCAGTGCTAGACTAGCGGGAGGAACAGATACGCAGTATTTT. Translation: CSARLAGGTDTQYF.

This rearrangement joins TRBV28 to TRBJ2-7; 9 bases fit TRBD2. After removal of 2 bases from V and 5 bases from J, the junction contained 13 bases not matched to a gene. The V gene's germline CDR1 is MDHEN and CDR2 SYDVKM. The CDR3 extends over 17 amino acids. Here the CDR3 reads CASSLGGSSGKVDEQYF. The CDR3 DNA reads TGTGCCAGCAGTTTAGGAGGGTCTAGCGGGAAGGTAGACGAGCAGTACTTC.

By share, this clonotype counts as medium-sized (0.01 to 0.1%). V is TRBV27 and J is TRBJ1-1; no clear D gene. Trimming removed 5 bases from V and 2 bases from J, with 15 bases in between. Per the germline V gene, CDR1 is MNHEY and CDR2 is SMNVEV (reference sequence). The CDR3 is made up of 15 amino acids. CDR3 protein: CASSDPPGDNTEAFF. In nucleotides, the CDR3 is TGTGCCAGCAGTGACCCCCCCGGAGATAACACTGAAGCTTTCTTT.

This clonotype was observed a handful of times. V and J are TRBV20-1 and TRBJ2-7; possibly TRBD1 or TRBD2 for D (5 bases each). V dropped 6 bases and J dropped 0 bases, with 15 bases sitting between them. The germline V gene has CDR1 DFQATT and CDR2 SNEGSKA (reference sequence). This CDR3 is 14 amino acids long. The CDR3 DNA reads TGCAGTGCAAAGGGACCGTTGGGCTCCTACGAGCAGTACTTC. This codes for CSAKGPLGSYEQYF.

J is TRBJ2-1 and V is TRBV18, with D unresolved. Trimming left V 0 bases short and J 10 bases short, with 13 bases between. The CDR3 extends over 14 amino acids. The germline CDR1 and CDR2 sequences are KGHSH and LQKENI. The CDR3 loop reads CASSPPEREGEQFF. CDR3 nucleotides: TGTGCCAGCTCACCACCGGAACGAGAAGGCGAGCAGTTCTTC.

This clonotype was picked up a small number of times. The chain is built from TRBV6-2 or TRBV6-3 and TRBJ2-6, with D maybe TRBD1 (6 bases). This CDR3 contains 15 residues. Trimming cost V 4 bases and J 2 bases, with 9 bases left between them. Germline CDR1 and CDR2: MNHEY and SVGEGT. In DNA form, the CDR3 reads TGTGCCAGCAGTTCTACAGGGACTGGGGCCAACGTCCTGACTTTC. Protein product: CASSSTGTGANVLTF.

V and J are TRBV19 and TRBJ1-5, with a possible D match to TRBD1 (6 bases). V lost 5 bases and J 4 bases, leaving 12 bases between the germline ends. CDR1 LNHDA and CDR2 SQIVND come from the germline V gene (reference sequence). The CDR3 contains 14 residues. CDR3 in amino acids: CASSLQGGNQPQHF. The CDR3 coding sequence is TGTGCCAGTAGTCTACAGGGAGGGAATCAGCCCCAGCATTTT.

This clonotype was observed many times. The chain carries TRBV27 and TRBJ2-5, with D possibly matching TRBD2 (6 bases). Germline values: CDR1 MNHEY, CDR2 SMNVEV (reference sequence). The CDR3 length is 15 residues. The V gene lost 3 bases and the J gene lost 5 bases, with 16 bases spanning the gap. The CDR3 DNA is TGTGCCAGCAGTTTCCGGCGGGGTGGGGGGGAGACCCAGTACTTC. This gives the protein CASSFRRGGGETQYF.

The chain uses TRBV2 and TRBJ2-1, with TRBD2 identical over 7 bases. The germline V gene encodes CDR1 SNHLY and CDR2 FYNNEI. The V and J ends lost 8 bases and 12 bases, in that order; junction bases with no gene match: 16. The length of the CDR3 is 14 residues. In DNA, the CDR3 is TGTGCCAGCCGTTCTAGCGGTACTACAATGGGGCAGTTCTTC. Translated: CASRSSGTTMGQFF.